The clone carrying this T cell receptor beta chain has a handful of counts. These data originate in a study of identical twins. TCRdb processed the 5' RACE reads anew with MiXCR; each CDR3 protein has one entry. The sample lists some 710,000 distinct CDR3 sequences; roughly 6.2% were seen once. Germline CDR1 SGHVS, CDR2 FNYEAQ. This CDR3 is built from 17 residues. Germline trimming cut 5 bases from V and 0 bases from J; bases unmatched to any gene: 7. This receptor was identified in a man aged 18 to 29 in good health. The chain uses TRBV7-6 and TRBJ2-2; 9 nucleotides agree with TRBD1. The sequencing sample was made of naive T cells sorted from blood. Here the CDR3 DNA reads TGTGCCAGCAGCACATTCGGGACAGGGACGAACACCGGGGAGCTGTTTTTT. Its translation is CASSTFGTGTNTGELFF.